This T cell receptor beta chain appears in the sequencing data of a study of cytomegalovirus exposure and HLA in healthy donors. Study at large: About 85 million unique TCRs from HLA-typed donors were held in an early release of data. Study-wide results and limits: An analysis that was carried out later associated fewer than 20,000 TCR beta sequences with HLA alleles at 0.05 false discovery rate.

Comments on this clone: The antigen remains undetermined.

Amplification used 60 Vbeta primers and 13 Jbeta primers. As originally analysed: The count from a later analysis was 79 million or so unique TCR beta chains, some 11 million of them shared. TCRdb keeps only in-frame clones here, not all; method: immunoSEQ multiplex PCR. Clone size and V and J calls were adopted from that table, with D and trimming inferred from the DNA. The table has 50,000 to 55,000 clones, about 70% seen once. Germline loops: CDR1 MDHEN, CDR2 SYDVKM. This CDR3 is 14 amino acids long. V was cut by 3 bases and J by 5 bases, with 13 bases left in between. The specimen was PBMCs. This TCR came from a woman aged 45-59 years in good health and CMV-seropositive. The rearrangement uses TRBV28 and TRBJ2-5; D not certain. The CDR3: CASSLAPSVETQYF. As DNA, the CDR3 is TGTGCCAGCAGTTTGGCCCCTTCCGTGGAGACCCAGTACTTC.